This passage covers 29 T cell receptor beta chains from one sample sequenced in a study of OX40 agonist ivuxolimab in advanced cancers. The method was immunoSEQ multiplex PCR; TCRdb's version includes in-frame clones alone and lacks a portion of them. This sample has 65,000 to 95,000 clones, with around 92% found just once. The sequencing here drew on CD4+ or CD8+ T cells sorted from blood, taken in a trial of the OX40 agonist ivuxolimab. These receptors were collected from an adult with an advanced solid tumor such as melanoma, head and neck, liver or kidney cancer.

This clone was recorded a few times. The chain has TRBV6-5 and TRBJ1-4; D is unclear. The germline V gene has CDR1 MNHEY and CDR2 SVGAGI. The CDR3 covers 15 residues. V gave up 0 bases and J gave up 5 bases, with 10 bases separating them. CDR3 region: CASSYSGKRNEKLFF. The CDR3 nucleotides are TGTGCCAGCAGTTACTCGGGGAAGCGAAATGAAAAACTGTTTTTT.

The chain combines TRBV11-3 with TRBJ1-1; D might be TRBD1 (5 bases). Trimming left V 0 bases short and J 1 base short, with 6 bases between. The CDR3 is 14 amino acids. Germline CDR1 reads SGHNT; CDR2 reads YENEEA. The CDR3 sequence is CASSLDRGNTEAFF. The CDR3 region has the DNA TGTGCCAGCAGCTTAGATAGGGGGAACACTGAAGCTTTCTTT.

The rearrangement uses TRBV11-3 and TRBJ2-5; D assignment may be TRBD1 or TRBD2 (5 bases each). Trimming left V 4 bases short and J 4 bases short, with 31 bases between. Germline lookup yields CDR1 SGHNT and CDR2 YENEEA. The CDR3 covers 20 residues. CDR3 sequence reads: CASSYPSLFSGQGVPETQYF. The CDR3 region has the DNA TGTGCCAGCAGCTACCCCTCCCTCTTCTCGGGGCAAGGGGTTCCAGAGACCCAGTACTTC.

V and J are TRBV29-1 and TRBJ1-1; D ambiguous. V lost 5 bases, J lost 1 base, and 11 bases lay in between. The germline CDR1 and CDR2 sequences are SQVTM and ANQGSEA. The CDR3 length is 13 residues. The CDR3 region is CSVWHHPNTEAFF. The CDR3 coding sequence is TGCAGCGTTTGGCATCACCCGAACACTGAAGCTTTCTTT.

The chain combines TRBV4-1 with TRBJ2-1, with TRBD2 matching over 7 bases. The V gene end was trimmed by 0 bases and the J gene end by 16 bases; junction bases not matched to a gene: 12. The CDR3 loop spans 14 amino acids. Germline V CDR1 and CDR2: MGHRA, YSYEKL. The CDR3 region has the DNA TGCGCCAGCAGCCAAGATCCAGCGGGAAGGTCACGATTCTTC. Its protein is CASSQDPAGRSRFF.

The V and J genes are TRBV9 and TRBJ2-3; weak D call: TRBD2 (5 bases). CDR1 and CDR2 from the germline V gene are SGDLS and YYNGEE. V lost 4 bases and J lost 0, with 15 bases in between. The CDR3 runs 16 residues. CDR3 protein: CASSPRAVTSTDTQYF. The CDR3 DNA reads as TGTGCCAGCAGCCCGCGGGCCGTCACTAGCACAGATACGCAGTATTTT.

The rearrangement links TRBV30 to TRBJ2-7; D not resolved. This CDR3 contains 14 residues. The V gene's germline CDR1 is GTSNPN and CDR2 SVGIG (reference sequence). The V end lost 2 bases, the J end lost 3 bases, and 14 bases lay between the germline ends. CDR3 residues: CAWSNALKNYEQYF. Here the CDR3 DNA reads TGTGCCTGGAGTAACGCACTAAAAAACTACGAGCAGTACTTC. Looking up the rest from reference TRBV30 and TRBJ2-7 gives the full variable domain: SQTIHQWPATLVQPVGSPLSLECTVEGTSNPNLYWYRQAAGRGLQLLFYSVGIGQISSEVPQNLSASRPQDRQFILSSKKLLLSDSGFYLCAWSNALKNYEQYFGPGTRLTVT.

V gene TRBV6-5 combines with J gene TRBJ2-1; 8 bases are a match to TRBD1. V was pared by 7 bases and J by 9 bases, with 5 bases of the junction left unmatched. This CDR3 contains 12 residues. The germline gives CDR1 MNHEY, CDR2 SVGAGI. The CDR3 loop is CASTRGHGEQFF. For the CDR3, the DNA is TGTGCCAGCACCAGGGGGCACGGTGAGCAGTTCTTC.

V gene TRBV19 combines with J gene TRBJ1-1, with D uncertain. Trimming took 5 bases from V and 2 from J, leaving 12 bases between them. From germline, CDR1 is LNHDA and CDR2 SQIVND (reference sequence). The CDR3 spans 14 residues. CDR3 sequence reads: CASSDMSQNTEAFF. CDR3 nucleotides: TGTGCCAGTAGTGACATGAGCCAAAACACTGAAGCTTTCTTT.

The V and J genes are TRBV10-3 and TRBJ2-7; no clear D gene. There are 11 residues in the CDR3. The germline V gene has CDR1 ENHRY and CDR2 SYGVKD. Deletions cut 2 bases from V and 7 bases from J, with 6 bases between. The CDR3, as DNA: TGTGCCATCAGTGAGGCGGTAGAGCAGTACTTC. Its protein product is CAISEAVEQYF.

The J gene is TRBJ1-5, the V gene TRBV7-2; D uncertain. This CDR3 contains 15 residues. Germline loops: CDR1 SGHTA, CDR2 FQGNSA. V was pared by 0 bases and J by 6 bases, with 12 bases between. CDR3 sequence reads: CASSLAMERRQPQHF. DNA for the CDR3: TGTGCCAGCAGCTTAGCGATGGAGAGACGTCAGCCCCAGCATTTT.

This chain connects TRBV30 to TRBJ2-5; 7 positions agree with TRBD1. The V gene end was trimmed by 1 base and the J gene end by 2 bases; junction bases not matched to a gene: 7. CDR1 GTSNPN and CDR2 SVGIG come from the germline V gene (reference sequence). The CDR3 length is 15 residues. CDR3 nucleotides: TGTGCCTGGAGTGCCCGGGACAGAAATCAAGAGACCCAGTACTTC. Protein product: CAWSARDRNQETQYF.

This sequence joins TRBV12-1 and TRBJ1-5; whether TRBD1, the table's D call, matches the DNA was not checked. TRBV12-1 is a pseudogene. This CDR3 is built from 17 residues. The CDR3: CASSPTGADRPNQPQHF. For the CDR3, the DNA is TGTGCCAGCAGCCCGACGGGCGCGGACAGACCCAATCAGCCCCAGCATTTT.

The chain employs TRBV28 and TRBJ2-7, with D perhaps assigned TRBD1 or TRBD2 (5 bases each). This CDR3 is 21 amino acids long. Germline-derived CDR1 and CDR2 are MDHEN and SYDVKM. Deletions cut 5 bases from V and 2 bases from J, with 34 bases between. The CDR3 nucleotides read TGTGCCAGCAGTAGTCTCCTGGGACGTCGATACCATGCCAGCGACCCCTACGAGCAGTACTTC. It is translated as CASSSLLGRRYHASDPYEQYF.

The chain couples TRBV6-6 to TRBJ1-4; 7 bases line up with TRBD1. V trimming: 0 bases; J trimming: 8 bases; junction bases outside the gene matches: 9. This CDR3 is built from 16 residues. Germline CDR1 is MNHNY and CDR2 is SVGAGI (reference sequence). The CDR3 here is CASSYSGQGEGEKLFF. The CDR3 nucleotides read TGTGCCAGCAGTTACTCCGGCCAGGGGGAAGGGGAAAAACTGTTTTTT.

This chain links TRBV10-2 with TRBJ1-1; possibly TRBD1 for D (5 bases). The germline V gene has CDR1 WSHSY and CDR2 SAAADI. Trimming took 2 bases from V and 5 from J, leaving 12 bases between them. The CDR3 is 14 amino acids. The DNA of the CDR3 is TGCGCCAGCAGTGAGACTGGGGGGAAGACTGAAGCTTTCTTT. Encoded protein: CASSETGGKTEAFF.

The V and J genes are TRBV5-1 and TRBJ1-1; 7 bases are shared with TRBD1. Trimming removed 1 base from V and 1 base from J; junction bases left unmatched: 10. This CDR3 has 17 residues. Germline values: CDR1 SGHRS, CDR2 YFSETQ. CDR3 in amino acids: CASSLWGPTGENTEAFF. Here the CDR3 DNA reads TGCGCCAGCAGCTTGTGGGGGCCAACAGGGGAGAACACTGAAGCTTTCTTT.

The chain couples TRBV5-1 to TRBJ1-4; D perhaps matches TRBD1 (6 bases). V lost 4 bases, J lost 7 bases, and 17 bases lay in between. Germline V lookup: CDR1 SGHRS, CDR2 YFSETQ. The CDR3 runs 15 residues. The DNA of the CDR3 is TGCGCCAGCAGCGACCGGCAGGGGAGCAGTGAAAAACTGTTTTTT. Protein sequence: CASSDRQGSSEKLFF.

The J gene is TRBJ1-1, the V gene TRBV18, with D hard to call. V was shortened by 4 bases and J by 2 bases, with 14 bases between the two germline ends. Germline V lookup: CDR1 KGHSH, CDR2 LQKENI. The CDR3 has 15 amino acids. DNA of the CDR3: TGTGCCAGCTCACTATCGGCCGGGTCCAACACTGAAGCTTTCTTT. This gives the protein CASSLSAGSNTEAFF.

The chain couples TRBV6-1 to TRBJ2-3, with 12 bases identical to TRBD2. Germline lookup yields CDR1 MNHNS and CDR2 SASEGT. CDR3 length: 17 residues. With V trimmed by 0 bases and J by 1 base, 2 bases remained unmatched. CDR3 DNA: TGTGCCAGCAGTGAAGCACTAGCGGGAGGTGGCACAGATACGCAGTATTTT. Its translation: CASSEALAGGGTDTQYF.

This chain uses TRBV30 with TRBJ1-5; 9 bases map to TRBD1. V was pared by 1 base and J by 0 bases, with 7 bases of the junction left unmatched. Germline assignment: CDR1 GTSNPN and CDR2 SVGIG (reference sequence). The CDR3 extends over 17 amino acids. DNA for the CDR3: TGTGCCTGGAGTGGGGGGACAGGGTCTCATAGCAATCAGCCCCAGCATTTT. This codes for CAWSGGTGSHSNQPQHF.

This rearrangement joins TRBV7-2 to TRBJ2-7, with 13 positions matching TRBD2. V dropped 5 bases and J dropped 4; count of bases not matched to a gene: 2. The V gene's germline CDR1 is SGHTA and CDR2 FQGNSA. The length of the CDR3 is 14 residues. In nucleotides, the CDR3 is TGTGCCAGCAGCCCGACTAGCGGGAGGTACGAGCAGTACTTC. This sequence encodes CASSPTSGRYEQYF.

The chain links TRBV5-1 to TRBJ1-2, with D perhaps TRBD1 (5 bases). CDR1 and CDR2 (germline): SGHRS, YFSETQ. Trimming pared 2 bases from V and 5 bases from J, leaving 22 bases between. The CDR3 spans 17 residues. As DNA, the CDR3 is TGCGCCAGCAGCTTTGGGGACGACAATCCGGAACGATATGGCTACACCTTC. Translated, it gives CASSFGDDNPERYGYTF.

The V call is TRBV28, the J call TRBJ2-3, with D hard to call. Germline values: CDR1 MDHEN, CDR2 SYDVKM. The V gene lost 5 bases and the J gene lost 2 bases, with 17 bases spanning the gap. The CDR3 has 16 residues. The CDR3: CASSGASKADTDTQYF. CDR3 sequence (DNA): TGTGCCAGCAGTGGAGCCTCTAAGGCCGACACAGATACGCAGTATTTT. The full variable domain, rest sourced from reference TRBV28 and TRBJ2-3, is DVKVTQSSRYLVKRTGEKVFLECVQDMDHENMFWYRQDPGLGLRLIYFSYDVKMKEKGDIPEGYSVSREKKERFSLILESASTNQTSMYLCASSGASKADTDTQYFGPGTRLTVL.

This clone has just one count. The genes are TRBV6-5 and TRBJ2-4; TRBD1 matches at 7 bases. Germline V gives CDR1 MNHEY, CDR2 SVGAGI. The CDR3 is 15 amino acids. V lost 0 bases to trimming and J lost 9 bases; unmatched junction nucleotides: 8. The DNA for the CDR3 is TGTGCCAGCAGTTACTCGACAGGGCGAGGGAGCATTCAGTACTTC. Its translation: CASSYSTGRGSIQYF.

The rearrangement uses TRBV5-1 and TRBJ2-1, with 11 bases identical to TRBD1. This CDR3 is 17 amino acids long. Germline assignment: CDR1 SGHRS and CDR2 YFSETQ. The trim removed 0 bases at V and 6 bases at J, leaving 8 bases unmatched. CDR3 nucleotides: TGCGCCAGCAGCTTGGCCCCCCGGGACAGGGGGTTCAATGAGCAGTTCTTC. It codes for CASSLAPRDRGFNEQFF.

The chain combines TRBV27 with TRBJ2-2, with 8 bases matching TRBD1. The CDR3 runs to 17 residues. Germline CDR1 is MNHEY and CDR2 is SMNVEV (reference sequence). The J segment lost 3 bases and the V segment lost 2 bases, leaving 8 bases of the junction unmatched. As DNA, the CDR3 is TGTGCCAGCAGTTTAAGGAGGGGACAGGACGACACCGGGGAGCTGTTTTTT. Encoded protein: CASSLRRGQDDTGELFF.

This chain joins TRBV2 and TRBJ1-5; TRBD1 is a possible D gene (5 bases). The CDR3 extends over 15 amino acids. In germline, CDR1 is SNHLY, CDR2 FYNNEI. Trimming took 0 bases from V and 2 from J, leaving 8 bases between them. The CDR3 protein is CASSEARGRNQPQHF. In DNA, the CDR3 is TGTGCCAGCAGTGAAGCTCGGGGACGCAATCAGCCCCAGCATTTT.

The chain joins TRBV5-1 to TRBJ1-2; possibly TRBD1 for D (6 bases). The CDR3 is 15 amino acids. V lost 4 bases and J 7 bases, leaving 20 bases between the germline ends. CDR1 and CDR2 (germline): SGHRS, YFSETQ. CDR3 sequence reads: CASSETNRALGGYTF. CDR3 sequence (DNA): TGCGCCAGCAGCGAAACCAACAGGGCCCTGGGTGGCTACACCTTC.